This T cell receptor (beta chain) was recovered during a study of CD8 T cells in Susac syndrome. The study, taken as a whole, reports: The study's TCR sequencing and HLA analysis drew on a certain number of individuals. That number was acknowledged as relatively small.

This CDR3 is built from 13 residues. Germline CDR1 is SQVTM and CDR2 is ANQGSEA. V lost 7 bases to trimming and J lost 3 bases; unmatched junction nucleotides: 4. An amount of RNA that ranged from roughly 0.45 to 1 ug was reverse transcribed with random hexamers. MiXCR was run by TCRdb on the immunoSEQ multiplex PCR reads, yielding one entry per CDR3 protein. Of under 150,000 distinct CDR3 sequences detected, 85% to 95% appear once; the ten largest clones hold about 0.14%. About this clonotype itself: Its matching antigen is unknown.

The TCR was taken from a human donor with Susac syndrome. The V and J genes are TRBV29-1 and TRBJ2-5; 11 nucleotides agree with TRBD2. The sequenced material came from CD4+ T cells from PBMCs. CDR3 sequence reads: CSALLAGEETQYF. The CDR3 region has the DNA TGCAGCGCACTACTAGCGGGAGAAGAGACCCAGTACTTC.